Detailed here is one T cell receptor (beta chain). As yet, its antigen is unknown. V shed 11 bases and J shed 1 base, with 11 bases lying between them. Germline V gene lookup returns CDR1 SEHNR and CDR2 FQNEAQ (reference sequence). This CDR3 contains 13 residues. This sample is part of a study of T-cell reconstitution after alpha-beta-depleted transplantation in children. Study results and limitations: Where some patients showed high TCRbeta diversity at day 60, it came from recipient T cells and thymic progenitors that had survived. From newly produced T cells came most of the T-cell counts and diversity one year after transplant.

Preparation of the TCRbeta library was carried out with unique molecular identifiers. TCRdb reanalysed the PCR reads using MiXCR and keeps one entry per CDR3 protein. The sample shows about 90,000 distinct CDR3 sequences, roughly a sixth of them seen only once. V usage is TRBV7-9 and J usage is TRBJ2-2, with D tentatively TRBD1 (6 bases). This sequence originates from a male patient aged 2-15 years who had a stem cell transplant for acute lymphoblastic leukemia, so the T cells may come from the graft donor. The input for sequencing was PBMCs, mostly from graft donor cells, taken 180 days after TCRalphabeta/CD19-depleted stem cell transplant. CDR3 loop: CAGEGENTGELFF. The CDR3 nucleotides are TGTGCCGGCGAGGGGGAGAACACCGGGGAGCTGTTTTTT.